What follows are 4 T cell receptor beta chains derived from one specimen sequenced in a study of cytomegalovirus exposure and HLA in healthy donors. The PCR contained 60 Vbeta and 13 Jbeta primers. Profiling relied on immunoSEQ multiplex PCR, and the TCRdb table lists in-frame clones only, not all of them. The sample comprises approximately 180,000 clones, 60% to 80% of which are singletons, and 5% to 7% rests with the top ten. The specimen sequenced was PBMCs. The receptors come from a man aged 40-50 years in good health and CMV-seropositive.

The CDR3 loop is CASSHTTGFGTEAFF. CDR3 sequence (DNA): TGCGCCAGCAGCCATACGACAGGATTTGGTACTGAAGCTTTCTTT. The chain combines TRBV4-1 with TRBJ1-1; D possibly corresponds to TRBD1 (6 bases). This CDR3 has 15 residues. V shed 3 bases and J shed 5 bases, with 16 bases lying between them. Germline V lookup: CDR1 MGHRA, CDR2 YSYEKL.

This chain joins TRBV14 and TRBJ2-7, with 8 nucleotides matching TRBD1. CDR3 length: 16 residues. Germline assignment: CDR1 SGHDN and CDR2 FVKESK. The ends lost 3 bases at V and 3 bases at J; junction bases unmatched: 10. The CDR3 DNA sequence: TGTGCCAGCAGCCACAGCCGGGACAGGAATTTCTACGAGCAGTACTTC. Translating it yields CASSHSRDRNFYEQYF.

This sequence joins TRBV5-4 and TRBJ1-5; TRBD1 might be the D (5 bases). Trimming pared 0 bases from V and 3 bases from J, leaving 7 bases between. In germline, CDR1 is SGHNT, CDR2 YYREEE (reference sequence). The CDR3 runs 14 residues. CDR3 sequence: CASSLGGNNQPQHF. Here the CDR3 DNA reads TGTGCCAGCAGCTTGGGGGGCAACAATCAGCCCCAGCATTTT.

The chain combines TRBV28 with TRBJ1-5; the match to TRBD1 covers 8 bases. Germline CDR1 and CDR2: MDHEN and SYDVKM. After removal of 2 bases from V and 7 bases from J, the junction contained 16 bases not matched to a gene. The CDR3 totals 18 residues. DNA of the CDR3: TGTGCCAGCAGTTTAATGGTCCCCCAGGGGGCGTGGCACCAGCCCCAGCATTTT. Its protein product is CASSLMVPQGAWHQPQHF.